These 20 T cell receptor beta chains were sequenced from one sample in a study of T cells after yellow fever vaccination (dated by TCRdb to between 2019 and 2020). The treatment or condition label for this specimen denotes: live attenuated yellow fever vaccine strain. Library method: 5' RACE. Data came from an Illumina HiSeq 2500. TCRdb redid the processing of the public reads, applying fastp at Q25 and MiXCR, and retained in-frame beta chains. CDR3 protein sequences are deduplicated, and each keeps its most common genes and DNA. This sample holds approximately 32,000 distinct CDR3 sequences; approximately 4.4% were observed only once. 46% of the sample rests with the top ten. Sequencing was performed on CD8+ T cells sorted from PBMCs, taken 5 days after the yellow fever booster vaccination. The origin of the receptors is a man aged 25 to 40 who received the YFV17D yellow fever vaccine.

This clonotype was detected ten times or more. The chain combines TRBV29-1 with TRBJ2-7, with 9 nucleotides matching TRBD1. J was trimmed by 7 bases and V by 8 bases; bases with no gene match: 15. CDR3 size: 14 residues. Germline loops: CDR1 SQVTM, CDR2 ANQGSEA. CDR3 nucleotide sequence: TGCAGCCCCTTCAGGGGACAGGGATTACGGGAGCAGTACTTC. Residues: CSPFRGQGLREQYF.

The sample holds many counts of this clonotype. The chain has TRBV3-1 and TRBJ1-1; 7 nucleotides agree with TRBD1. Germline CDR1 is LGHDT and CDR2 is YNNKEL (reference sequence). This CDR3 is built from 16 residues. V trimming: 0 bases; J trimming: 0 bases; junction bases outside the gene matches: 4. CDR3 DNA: TGTGCCAGCAGCCAAGATTGGGGACAGTTGAACACTGAAGCTTTCTTT. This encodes CASSQDWGQLNTEAFF.

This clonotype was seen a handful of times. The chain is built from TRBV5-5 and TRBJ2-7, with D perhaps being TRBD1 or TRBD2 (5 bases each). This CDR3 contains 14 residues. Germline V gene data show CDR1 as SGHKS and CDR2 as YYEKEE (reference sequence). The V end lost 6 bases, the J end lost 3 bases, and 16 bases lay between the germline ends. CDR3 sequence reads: CASTSPSGHYEQYF. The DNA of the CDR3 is TGTGCCAGCACAAGTCCCAGCGGACACTACGAGCAGTACTTC.

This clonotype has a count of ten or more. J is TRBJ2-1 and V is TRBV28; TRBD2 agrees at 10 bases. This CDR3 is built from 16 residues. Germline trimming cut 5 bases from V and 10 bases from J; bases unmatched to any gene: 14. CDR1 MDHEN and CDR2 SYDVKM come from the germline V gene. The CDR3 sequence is CASSLIPGLAREEQFF. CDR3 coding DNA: TGTGCCAGCAGTCTAATACCGGGACTAGCGCGGGAAGAGCAGTTCTTC.

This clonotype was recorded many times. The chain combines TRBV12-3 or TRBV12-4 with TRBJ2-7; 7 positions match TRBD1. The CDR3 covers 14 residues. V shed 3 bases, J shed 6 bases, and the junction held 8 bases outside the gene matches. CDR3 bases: TGTGCCAGCAGTTTTGTAGGGGGCTGGGGCGAGCAGTACTTC. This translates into CASSFVGGWGEQYF.

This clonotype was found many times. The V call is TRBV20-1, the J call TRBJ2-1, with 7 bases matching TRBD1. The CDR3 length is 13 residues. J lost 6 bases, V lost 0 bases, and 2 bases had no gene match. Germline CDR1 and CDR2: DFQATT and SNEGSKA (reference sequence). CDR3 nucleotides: TGCAGTGCTAGAGATGGGGACAGCAATGAGCAGTTCTTC. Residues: CSARDGDSNEQFF.

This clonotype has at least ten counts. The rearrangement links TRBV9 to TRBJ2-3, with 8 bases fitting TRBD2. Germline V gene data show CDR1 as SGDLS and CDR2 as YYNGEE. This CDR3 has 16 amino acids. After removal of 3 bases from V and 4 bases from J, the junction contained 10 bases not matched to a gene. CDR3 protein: CASSGAAGDLPDTQYF. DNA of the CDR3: TGTGCCAGCAGCGGAGCAGCGGGAGATCTTCCAGATACGCAGTATTTT.

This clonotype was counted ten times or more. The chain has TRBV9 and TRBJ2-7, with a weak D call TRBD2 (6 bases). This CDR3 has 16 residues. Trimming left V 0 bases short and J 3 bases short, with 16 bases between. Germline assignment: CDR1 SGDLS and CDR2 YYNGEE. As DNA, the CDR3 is TGTGCCAGCAGCGTAGCGGAGGGCCCCGGTATCTACGAGCAGTACTTC. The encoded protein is CASSVAEGPGIYEQYF. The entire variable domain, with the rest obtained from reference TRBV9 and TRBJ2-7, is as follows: DSGVTQTPKHLITATGQRVTLRCSPRSGDLSVYWYQQSLDQGLQFLIQYYNGEERAKGNILERFSAQQFPDLHSELNLSSLELGDSALYFCASSVAEGPGIYEQYFGPGTRLTVT.

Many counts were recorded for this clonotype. This CDR3 is CASTGDRGRSGYTF. CDR3 sequence (DNA): TGTGCCAGCACGGGGGACAGGGGGCGTTCTGGCTACACCTTC. The gene calls are TRBV12-3 or TRBV12-4 and TRBJ1-2; 12 nucleotides match TRBD1. V lost 7 bases to trimming and J lost 7 bases; unmatched junction nucleotides: 7. The CDR3 extends over 14 amino acids.

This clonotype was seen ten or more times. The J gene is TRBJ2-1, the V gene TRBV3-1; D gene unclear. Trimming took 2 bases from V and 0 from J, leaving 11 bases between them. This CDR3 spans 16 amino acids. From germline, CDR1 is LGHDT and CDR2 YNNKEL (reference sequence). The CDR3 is CASSQRTLSSYNEQFF. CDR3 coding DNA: TGTGCCAGCAGCCAACGCACCCTGAGCTCCTACAATGAGCAGTTCTTC.

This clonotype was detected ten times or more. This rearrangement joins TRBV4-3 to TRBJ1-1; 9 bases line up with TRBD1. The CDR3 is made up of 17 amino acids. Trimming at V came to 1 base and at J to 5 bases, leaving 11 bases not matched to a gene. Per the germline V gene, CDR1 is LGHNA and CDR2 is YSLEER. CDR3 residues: CASSQGWTGALTTEAFF. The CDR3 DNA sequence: TGCGCCAGCAGCCAAGGTTGGACAGGGGCCCTGACGACTGAAGCTTTCTTT.

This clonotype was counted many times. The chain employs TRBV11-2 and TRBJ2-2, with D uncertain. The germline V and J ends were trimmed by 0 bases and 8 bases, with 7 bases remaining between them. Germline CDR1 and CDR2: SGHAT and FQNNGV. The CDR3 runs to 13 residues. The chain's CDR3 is CASSLDAGGELFF. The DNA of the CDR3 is TGTGCCAGCAGCTTAGATGCCGGTGGGGAGCTGTTTTTT.

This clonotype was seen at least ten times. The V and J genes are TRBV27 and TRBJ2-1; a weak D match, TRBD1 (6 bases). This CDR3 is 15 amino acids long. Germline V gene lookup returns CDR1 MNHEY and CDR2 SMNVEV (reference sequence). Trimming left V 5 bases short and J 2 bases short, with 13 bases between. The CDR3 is CASSPSKGAYNEQFF. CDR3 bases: TGTGCCAGCAGTCCCTCTAAGGGGGCCTACAATGAGCAGTTCTTC.

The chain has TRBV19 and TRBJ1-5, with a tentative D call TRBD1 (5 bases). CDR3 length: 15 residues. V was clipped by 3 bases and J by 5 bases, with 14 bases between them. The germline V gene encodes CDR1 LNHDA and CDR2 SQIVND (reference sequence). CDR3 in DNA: TGTGCCAGTAGTATGGGCGCCAGGGTGGATCAGCCCCAGCATTTT. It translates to CASSMGARVDQPQHF. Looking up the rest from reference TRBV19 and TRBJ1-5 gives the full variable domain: DGGITQSPKYLFRKEGQNVTLSCEQNLNHDAMYWYRQDPGQGLRLIYYSQIVNDFQKGDIAEGYSVSREKKESFPLTVTSAQKNPTAFYLCASSMGARVDQPQHFGDGTRLSIL.

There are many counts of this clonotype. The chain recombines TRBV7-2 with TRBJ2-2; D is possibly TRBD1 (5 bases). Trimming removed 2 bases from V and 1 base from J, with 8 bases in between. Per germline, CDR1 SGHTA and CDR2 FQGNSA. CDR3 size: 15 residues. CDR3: CASSLKGWNTGELFF. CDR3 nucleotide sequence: TGTGCCAGCAGCTTAAAGGGGTGGAACACCGGGGAGCTGTTTTTT.

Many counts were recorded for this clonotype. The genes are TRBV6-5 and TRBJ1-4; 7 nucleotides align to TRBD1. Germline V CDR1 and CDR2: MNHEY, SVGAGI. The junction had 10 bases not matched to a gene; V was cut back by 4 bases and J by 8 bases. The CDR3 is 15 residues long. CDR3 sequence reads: CASSFHYGQEEKLFF. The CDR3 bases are TGTGCCAGCAGTTTCCATTACGGACAGGAAGAAAAACTGTTTTTT.

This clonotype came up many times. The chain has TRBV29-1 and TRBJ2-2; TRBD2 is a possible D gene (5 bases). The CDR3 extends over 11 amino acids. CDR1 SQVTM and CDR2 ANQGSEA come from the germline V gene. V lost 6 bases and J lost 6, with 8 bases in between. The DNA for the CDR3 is TGCAGCGTCGAGAGGGCCGGGGAGCTGTTTTTT. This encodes CSVERAGELFF.

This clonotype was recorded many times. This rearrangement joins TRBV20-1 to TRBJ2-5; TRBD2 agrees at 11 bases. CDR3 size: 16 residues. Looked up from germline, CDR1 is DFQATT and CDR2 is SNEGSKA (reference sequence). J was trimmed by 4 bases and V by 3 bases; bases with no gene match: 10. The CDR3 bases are TGCAGTGCTAGGGCATGGACTAGCGGGTATTTAGAGACCCAGTACTTC. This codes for CSARAWTSGYLETQYF.

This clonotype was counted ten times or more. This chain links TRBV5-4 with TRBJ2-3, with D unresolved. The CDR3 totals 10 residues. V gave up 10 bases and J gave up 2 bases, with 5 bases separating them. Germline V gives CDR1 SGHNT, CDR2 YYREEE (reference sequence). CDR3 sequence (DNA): TGTGCCGTGCACACAGATACGCAGTATTTT. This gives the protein CAVHTDTQYF.

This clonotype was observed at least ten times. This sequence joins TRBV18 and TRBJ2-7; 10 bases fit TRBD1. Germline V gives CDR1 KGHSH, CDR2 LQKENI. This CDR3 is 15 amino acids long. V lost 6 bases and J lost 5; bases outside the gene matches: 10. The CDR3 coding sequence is TGTGCCAGCTCTGCGCCCGGGACAGGGGTCCACGAGCAGTACTTC. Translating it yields CASSAPGTGVHEQYF.